This is a list of T cell receptor beta chains from one sample in a study of identical twins. TCRdb reprocessed the 5' RACE reads via MiXCR and lists one record per CDR3 protein. This table has approximately 150,000 distinct CDR3 sequences, around 3.4% appearing once. Sequenced material: memory T cells sorted from blood. Every receptor here comes from a man younger than 35 in good health. The CDR3 runs from the conserved cysteine through the conserved F or W. D genes are given only for firm matches. Clone size is not always given. Where it is, it says once, few, many or a class for expanded clones.

many	TRBV2	-	TRBJ2-1	TGTGCCAGCAGACGGACAGCCAATGAGCAGTTCTTC	CASRRTANEQFF
many	TRBV10-3	TRBD2	TRBJ2-5	TGTGCCATCAGTGAGTTGTCTAGCGGGCAAGAGACCCAGTACTTC	CAISELSSGQETQYF
many	TRBV3-1	TRBD1	TRBJ1-1	TGTGCCAGCAGCGGACAGGGGAACACTGAAGCTTTCTTT	CASSGQGNTEAFF
many	TRBV5-1	-	TRBJ2-2	TGCGCCAGCAGCTTCCAGAGTAGCGGACCTTATAGCGGGGAGCTGTTTTTT	CASSFQSSGPYSGELFF
-	TRBV6-2/TRBV6-3	TRBD1	TRBJ1-5	TGTGCCAGCAGCAATACAGGGGATCAGCCCCAGCATTTT	CASSNTGDQPQHF
many	TRBV7-2	-	TRBJ2-7	TGTGCCAGCAGCCCCCGAGATGATTGGGAGCAGTACTTC	CASSPRDDWEQYF
many	TRBV29-1	TRBD1	TRBJ2-7	TGCAGCGTCGCAGAAACCGGGACAGGACCCTACGAGCAGTACTTC	CSVAETGTGPYEQYF
many	TRBV3-1	-	TRBJ2-5	TGTGCCAGCAGCCCACAGGGCGGGAGAGGTATTAAGACCCAGTACTTC	CASSPQGGRGIKTQYF
many	TRBV29-1	-	TRBJ2-1	TGCAGCGTTGGTAGCGGTCTCTACAATGAGCAGTTCTTC	CSVGSGLYNEQFF
many	TRBV5-6	-	TRBJ2-5	TGTGCCAGCAGCTTGGCGGGAGCGGAGACCCAGTACTTC	CASSLAGAETQYF
many	TRBV18	-	TRBJ2-7	TGTGCCAGCTCACCACCGAAGCGGCCCGGGGGCGAGCAGTACTTC	CASSPPKRPGGEQYF
many	TRBV28	-	TRBJ2-3	TGTGCCAGCAGTGGCTCCCGGGGCACACGCACAGATACGCAGTATTTT	CASSGSRGTRTDTQYF
many	TRBV12-3/TRBV12-4	-	TRBJ1-1	TGTGCCAGCAGTTTCAGGAGAAACACTGAAGCTTTCTTT	CASSFRRNTEAFF
few	TRBV14	-	TRBJ1-1	TGTGCCAGCAGCCAAGTGAGGGGCAGCATGAACACTGAAGCTTTCTTT	CASSQVRGSMNTEAFF
many	TRBV5-1	-	TRBJ1-1	TGCGCCAGCAGCTTGACGGGGGGGTTTGGCACTGAAGCTTTCTTT	CASSLTGGFGTEAFF
many	TRBV11-2	TRBD2	TRBJ2-2	TGTGCCACTCGGGGGGACGGATTTAGTGGGGAGCTGTTTTTT	CATRGDGFSGELFF
many	TRBV7-9	-	TRBJ2-2	TGTGCCAGCAGCTCCCTCCAGCGGACGAACACCGGGGAGCTGTTTTTT	CASSSLQRTNTGELFF
many	TRBV5-6	TRBD2	TRBJ2-3	TGTGCCAGCAGCCGACTAGCGGGAGGAAGCACAGATACGCAGTATTTT	CASSRLAGGSTDTQYF
many	TRBV12-3/TRBV12-4	-	TRBJ2-5	TGTGCCAGCAGTGTCTCAAAGACCCAGTACTTC	CASSVSKTQYF
many	TRBV7-2	-	TRBJ2-1	TGTGCCAGTACCCCGCCCTTAGCGGTTTTCTACAATGAGCAGTTCTTC	CASTPPLAVFYNEQFF
few	TRBV2	-	TRBJ2-6	TGTGCCAGCAGTCCAATGAGCTCTGGGGCCAACGTCCTGACTTTC	CASSPMSSGANVLTF
many	TRBV24-1	TRBD1	TRBJ2-1	TGTGCCACCAGTGATCCGAGACCCCGGGACAGGGGAGATTTAAATGAGCAGTTCTTC	CATSDPRPRDRGDLNEQFF
many	TRBV3-1	-	TRBJ1-5	TGTGCCAGCAGCCCAGACAGGTTTCGCAATCAGCCCCAGCATTTT	CASSPDRFRNQPQHF
many	TRBV29-1	-	TRBJ1-2	TGCAGCGTTGAAGGTTTTTCCAGGGACTCCTATGGCTACACCTTC	CSVEGFSRDSYGYTF
many	TRBV7-2	-	TRBJ2-5	TGTGCCAGCAGCTCAGAGACCCAGTACTTC	CASSSETQYF
many	TRBV28	TRBD1	TRBJ2-7	TGTGCCAGCAGTTCAATCCGGGACAGGGTTCCCTACGAGCAGTACTTC	CASSSIRDRVPYEQYF
many	TRBV24-1	-	TRBJ2-5	TGTGCCACCAGTGATTCCAGGGGGGTGAAAGAGACCCAGTACTTC	CATSDSRGVKETQYF
-	TRBV10-3	-	TRBJ2-3	TGTGCCACCCGGACAACTCGGGGCACAGATACGCAGTATTTT	CATRTTRGTDTQYF
many	TRBV28	-	TRBJ1-5	TGTGCCAGCACTGGGGTCTCCGATCAGCCCCAGCATTTT	CASTGVSDQPQHF
many	TRBV5-1	TRBD2	TRBJ2-3	TGCGCCAGCAAGGACCTGAGCGGGGGAGATACGCAGTATTTT	CASKDLSGGDTQYF
many	TRBV7-2	-	TRBJ2-3	TGTGCCAGCAGCACGGGAGCAGGATATTATACGCAGTATTTT	CASSTGAGYYTQYF
many	TRBV20-1	-	TRBJ1-1	TGCAGTGCTAGGAATCACCCGAGCACTGAAGCTTTCTTT	CSARNHPSTEAFF
many	TRBV29-1	-	TRBJ2-1	TGCAGCGGGACAGTTGGACTCTACAATGAGCAGTTCTTC	CSGTVGLYNEQFF
many	TRBV5-1	-	TRBJ2-1	TGCGCCAGCAGCTTCATCAGCTCCTACAATGAGCAGTTCTTC	CASSFISSYNEQFF
many	TRBV5-1	-	TRBJ1-2	TGCGCCAGCAGCTTGCCAGGCTCGACACGGGGCTACACCTTC	CASSLPGSTRGYTF
-	TRBV7-3	-	TRBJ2-3	TGTGCCAGCTCCGAGAGGGCAGAGGAAGATACGCAGTATTTT	CASSERAEEDTQYF
many	TRBV7-2	-	TRBJ2-7	TGTGCCAGCTCCTCGTCCGGGACGGACCTTGGGGAGCAGTACTTC	CASSSSGTDLGEQYF
many	TRBV7-2	TRBD2	TRBJ2-1	TGTGCCAGCAGCTTAGCCTTAGCGGGAGGCGGCAATGAGCAGTTCTTC	CASSLALAGGGNEQFF
many	TRBV20-1	-	TRBJ2-2	TGCAGTGCGCGATTCCGGACTGAAAGTACCGGGGAGCTGTTTTTT	CSARFRTESTGELFF
many	TRBV5-1	-	TRBJ1-5	TGCGCCAGCAGCTTGGGGGCGCAGGGCCCGGGACAGCCCCAGCATTTT	CASSLGAQGPGQPQHF
many	TRBV15	TRBD2	TRBJ2-3	TGTGCCACCAGCAGAGATCTAAGCGGGAGGAGCGGTGATACGCAGTATTTT	CATSRDLSGRSGDTQYF
many	TRBV28	TRBD2	TRBJ2-7	TGTGCCAGCAGTTTAGCGGGAGCCCCCGAGCAGTACTTC	CASSLAGAPEQYF
many	TRBV6-1	TRBD1	TRBJ1-5	TGTGCCAGCAATCTACGACAGGGGTCAAATCAGCCCCAGCATTTT	CASNLRQGSNQPQHF
many	TRBV30	-	TRBJ2-5	TGTGCCTGGAGTGGGGTCTTTCCGGGGGAGACCCAGTACTTC	CAWSGVFPGETQYF
many	TRBV15	TRBD2	TRBJ2-1	TGTGCCACCCATCCGGGACTAGCGGGAGTTGGTGAGCAGTTCTTC	CATHPGLAGVGEQFF